The 17 T cell receptor beta chains presented below share a single source sample, sequenced in a study of post-analysis software for immune sequencing data. Study outcomes and limitations: Patients had higher frequencies than controls of roughly 5 TRBV segments, including TRBV5-6, TRBV5-1 and TRBV20-1.

Unique molecular identifiers tagged the TCR beta cDNA libraries. TCRdb re-derived calls from the PCR reads in MiXCR, one entry per CDR3 protein. The repertoire includes hundreds of thousands of distinct CDR3 sequences, roughly two fifths of them detected once, and around 1.7% sits in the top ten. Antigens of these TCRs are unknown. Sequencing used blood. Every receptor here comes from a girl aged 5 to 17 with multiple sclerosis.

This clonotype was recorded a few times. The chain recombines TRBV10-3 with TRBJ2-1, with a weak D call TRBD2 (5 bases). The CDR3 is 12 residues long. Deletions cut 4 bases from V and 5 bases from J, with 6 bases between. Per germline, CDR1 ENHRY and CDR2 SYGVKD. The CDR3 is CAISAGNNEQFF. The CDR3 nucleotides read TGTGCCATCAGTGCCGGGAACAATGAGCAGTTCTTC.

The chain has TRBV2 and TRBJ2-7, with TRBD1 as a possible D gene (6 bases). The CDR3 loop spans 15 amino acids. Trimming shortened V by 2 bases and J by 2 bases, and 13 bases separated the two germline ends. Looked up from germline, CDR1 is SNHLY and CDR2 is FYNNEI. The CDR3 sequence: CASSERGYRAYEQYF. The CDR3 bases are TGTGCCAGCAGTGAAAGGGGGTATAGGGCCTACGAGCAGTACTTC.

The chain links TRBV9 to TRBJ1-1; D uncertain. This CDR3 contains 13 residues. Germline values: CDR1 SGDLS, CDR2 YYNGEE. Trimming pared 1 base from V and 0 bases from J, leaving 4 bases between. CDR3: CASSVNLNTEAFF. The CDR3 region has the DNA TGTGCCAGCAGCGTAAACCTGAACACTGAAGCTTTCTTT.

The chain couples TRBV29-1 to TRBJ2-1; perhaps TRBD2 as D (5 bases). The V and J ends lost 6 bases and 1 base respectively, with 7 bases between them. The CDR3 is 12 residues long. Germline CDR1 reads SQVTM; CDR2 reads ANQGSEA. CDR3 nucleotide sequence: TGCAGCGTAAGAGGGTCCTACAATGAGCAGTTCTTC. This sequence encodes CSVRGSYNEQFF.

J is TRBJ2-7 and V is TRBV28; 8 nucleotides match TRBD1. Germline lookup yields CDR1 MDHEN and CDR2 SYDVKM. This CDR3 region has 16 residues. V trimming: 3 bases; J trimming: 4 bases; junction bases outside the gene matches: 11. The DNA of the CDR3 is TGTGCCAGCAGTTTCCTATCCGGGACAGGAGGATACGAGCAGTACTTC. Residues: CASSFLSGTGGYEQYF.

This clonotype occurred a few times. The chain couples TRBV5-5 to TRBJ2-5; TRBD2 agrees at 14 bases. With 7 bases clipped from V and 4 bases from J, the junction kept 9 bases outside the gene matches. CDR3 length: 16 amino acids. The germline V gene encodes CDR1 SGHKS and CDR2 YYEKEE (reference sequence). The CDR3 coding sequence is TGTGCCAGCTGGACTAGCGGGGGGTCGGGGGGAGAGACCCAGTACTTC. Translated, it gives CASWTSGGSGGETQYF.

This chain uses TRBV6-1 with TRBJ2-2; no clear D. Trimming cost V 6 bases and J 6 bases, with 17 bases left between them. The CDR3 is 15 amino acids. Germline assignment: CDR1 MNHNS and CDR2 SASEGT. CDR3 sequence (DNA): TGTGCCAGCAGCCTCCTGCCAATAGACCCCGGGGAGCTGTTTTTT. As protein: CASSLLPIDPGELFF.

The rearrangement uses TRBV12-3 or TRBV12-4 and TRBJ1-5, with TRBD1 identical over 8 bases. CDR3 length equals 16 residues. V trimming: 5 bases; J trimming: 0 bases; junction bases outside the gene matches: 6. CDR3 region: CASSKQGGCSNQPQHF. Written as DNA, the CDR3 is TGTGCCAGCAGTAAACAGGGGGGCTGTAGCAATCAGCCCCAGCATTTT.

The chain joins TRBV19 to TRBJ2-3; TRBD1 is a possible D gene (5 bases). With 3 bases removed from V and 1 base from J, the gap between germline ends came to 11 bases. Germline CDR1 and CDR2: LNHDA and SQIVND (reference sequence). CDR3 length equals 15 residues. CDR3 region: CASSITGAGTDTQYF. The CDR3, as DNA: TGTGCCAGTAGTATTACAGGTGCAGGCACAGATACGCAGTATTTT.

The V and J genes are TRBV12-3 or TRBV12-4 and TRBJ2-3; 9 bases align to TRBD1. This CDR3 region has 16 residues. V lost 6 bases, J lost 1 base, and 8 bases stayed unmatched. The CDR3 region has the DNA TGTGCCAGCAGCACCACAGGGGGCGCCGGCACAGATACGCAGTATTTT. Its protein product is CASSTTGGAGTDTQYF.

This clonotype was detected only a few times. The chain is built from TRBV12-3 or TRBV12-4 and TRBJ2-1, with 7 bases that match TRBD1. The length of the CDR3 is 14 residues. The V gene end was trimmed by 3 bases and the J gene end by 5 bases; junction bases not matched to a gene: 4. CDR3 in DNA: TGTGCCAGCAGTTTTGGGGACAGACACAATGAGCAGTTCTTC. It translates to CASSFGDRHNEQFF.

The rearrangement uses TRBV7-9 and TRBJ2-7, with D perhaps TRBD2 (6 bases). The CDR3 sequence is 14 residues long. CDR1 is SEHNR and CDR2 is FQNEAQ in the germline V gene (reference sequence). Trimming shortened V by 5 bases and J by 2 bases, and 13 bases separated the two germline ends. CDR3 in DNA: TGTGCCAGCAGCCCGCGGGACCTTGCCTACGAGCAGTACTTC. Its protein product is CASSPRDLAYEQYF.

The J gene is TRBJ2-1, the V gene TRBV5-1; TRBD1 agrees at 11 bases. The CDR3 loop spans 14 amino acids. V trimming: 4 bases; J trimming: 8 bases; junction bases outside the gene matches: 5. CDR1 SGHRS and CDR2 YFSETQ come from the germline V gene. CDR3 sequence (DNA): TGCGCCAGCAGCCGGGACAGGGGGGGTGATGAGCAGTTCTTC. Its protein is CASSRDRGGDEQFF.

In this sample, this clonotype turned up a few times. The chain is built from TRBV27 and TRBJ1-2; D is unclear. The CDR3 spans 13 residues. Germline assignment: CDR1 MNHEY and CDR2 SMNVEV (reference sequence). Trimming took off 2 bases at V and 8 bases at J, with 12 bases between the two ends. DNA for the CDR3: TGTGCCAGCAGTTTAGGGCCCCTCGGGGGCTACACCTTC. It codes for CASSLGPLGGYTF.

The chain is built from TRBV5-1 and TRBJ1-4; the match to TRBD1 covers 8 bases. CDR1 SGHRS and CDR2 YFSETQ come from the germline V gene. The V gene end was trimmed by 4 bases and the J gene end by 3 bases; junction bases not matched to a gene: 2. This CDR3 is built from 14 residues. The CDR3 region is CASSATGANEKLFF. The CDR3 region has the DNA TGCGCCAGCAGCGCGACAGGGGCTAATGAAAAACTGTTTTTT.

Ten or more counts support this clonotype. The chain couples TRBV6-6 to TRBJ2-5; 9 nucleotides agree with TRBD1. Germline lookup yields CDR1 MNHNY and CDR2 SVGAGI (reference sequence). The CDR3 has 13 amino acids. J was trimmed by 4 bases and V by 6 bases; bases with no gene match: 3. CDR3 protein: CASSRGQGETQYF. In nucleotides, the CDR3 is TGTGCCAGCAGCCGGGGACAGGGAGAGACCCAGTACTTC.

This clonotype was detected ten times or more. CDR3 nucleotide sequence: TGTGCCAGCAGCCAGGGACTAGCGGGATCTAATGAGCAGTTCTTC. Its protein is CASSQGLAGSNEQFF. This chain joins TRBV7-3 and TRBJ2-1, with 13 bases that match TRBD2. This CDR3 is 15 amino acids long. Germline CDR1 reads SGHTA; CDR2 reads FQGTGA. Trimming removed 5 bases from V and 7 bases from J; junction bases left unmatched: 5.